This paragraph reports one T cell receptor beta chain. The V gene end was trimmed by 1 base and the J gene end by 4 bases; junction bases not matched to a gene: 13. In germline, CDR1 is SGHAT, CDR2 FQNNGV. The CDR3 extends over 18 amino acids. The data belong to a study of T-cell reconstitution after alpha-beta-depleted transplantation in children. This sample's TCRbeta library carried unique molecular identifier barcodes. TCRdb passed the PCR reads through MiXCR, listing each CDR3 protein once. Of a few hundred thousand distinct CDR3 sequences in the sample, about 12% were seen once. This rearrangement joins TRBV11-2 to TRBJ2-3, with TRBD1 identical over 8 bases. Material: PBMCs from the stem cell graft donor, obtained from the stem cell graft. The receptor was derived from a human donor who donated a stem cell graft to a child with combined immunodeficiency. This CDR3 is CASSLGFWAGGSSDTQYF. Written as DNA, the CDR3 is TGTGCCAGCAGCTTAGGATTTTGGGCAGGGGGCTCTTCAGATACGCAGTATTTT. The entire variable domain, with the rest obtained from reference TRBV11-2 and TRBJ2-3, is as follows: EAGVAQSPRYKIIEKRQSVAFWCNPISGHATLYWYQQILGQGPKLLIQFQNNGVVDDSQLPKDRFSAERLKGVDSTLKIQPAKLEDSAVYLCASSLGFWAGGSSDTQYFGPGTRLTVL.